This entry lists 8 T cell receptor beta chains sequenced from one sample in a study of cytomegalovirus exposure and HLA in healthy donors. The protocol was immunoSEQ multiplex PCR, while the TCRdb copy is restricted to in-frame clones and leaves out a portion. This table has 200,000 to 300,000 clones, 90% appearing once. Material: PBMCs. These receptors originate from a woman in her twenties or thirties in good health and CMV-seronegative.

The chain combines TRBV27 with TRBJ1-1; 7 nucleotides agree with TRBD1. Per the germline V gene, CDR1 is MNHEY and CDR2 is SMNVEV (reference sequence). Unmatched junction bases numbered 6, after V lost 3 bases and J lost 8 bases. The CDR3 spans 13 residues. DNA of the CDR3: TGTGCCAGCAGTTTTGGGACAGAGCTAGAAGCTTTCTTT. Its protein product is CASSFGTELEAFF.

This chain joins TRBV13 and TRBJ2-1; 8 bases map to TRBD1. Trimming removed 6 bases from V and 3 bases from J; junction bases left unmatched: 10. Germline V gene sequence: CDR1 PRHDT, CDR2 FYEKMQ (reference sequence). The CDR3 loop spans 16 amino acids. The CDR3 sequence is CASRETGVHFYNEQFF. CDR3 bases: TGTGCCAGCAGGGAGACAGGGGTCCACTTCTACAATGAGCAGTTCTTC. The complete variable domain, with remaining parts taken from reference TRBV13 and TRBJ2-1, reads AAGVIQSPRHLIKEKRETATLKCYPIPRHDTVYWYQQGPGQDPQFLISFYEKMQSDKGSIPDRFSAQQFSDYHSELNMSSLELGDSALYFCASRETGVHFYNEQFFGPGTRLTVL.

This chain joins TRBV18 and TRBJ2-2; D is perhaps TRBD1 (6 bases). The CDR3 has 15 residues. V lost 1 base, J lost 5 bases, and 11 bases lay in between. Germline loops: CDR1 KGHSH, CDR2 LQKENI. CDR3 sequence: CASSPQTGRTGELFF. The CDR3 coding sequence is TGTGCCAGCTCACCACAGACAGGCAGGACCGGGGAGCTGTTTTTT. The full variable domain, rest sourced from reference TRBV18 and TRBJ2-2, is NAGVMQNPRHLVRRRGQEARLRCSPMKGHSHVYWYRQLPEEGLKFMVYLQKENIIDESGMPKERFSAEFPKEGPSILRIQQVVRGDSAAYFCASSPQTGRTGELFFGEGSRLTVL.

CDR3 nucleotides: TGTGCCAGCACCACGGCGTTCTCCTACGAGCAGTACTTC. Amino acids: CASTTAFSYEQYF. This sequence joins TRBV6-1 and TRBJ2-7; D remains ambiguous. V was shortened by 7 bases and J by 0 bases, with 10 bases between the two germline ends. CDR1 and CDR2 from the germline V gene are MNHNS and SASEGT. The CDR3 is 13 residues long.

V and J are TRBV16 and TRBJ2-3, with D possibly matching TRBD1 (6 bases). V dropped 1 base and J dropped 4 bases, with 12 bases sitting between them. The germline V gene has CDR1 KGHSY and CDR2 FQNENV. The CDR3 is made up of 15 amino acids. CDR3 region: CASSQWVRGADTQYF. CDR3 coding DNA: TGTGCCAGCAGCCAATGGGTCAGGGGAGCAGATACGCAGTATTTT.

The V and J genes are TRBV9 and TRBJ2-7, with no clear D. Germline V gene data show CDR1 as SGDLS and CDR2 as YYNGEE. CDR3 length: 13 residues. V was clipped by 0 bases and J by 5 bases, with 9 bases between them. The CDR3 is CASSVGGFHEQYF. As DNA, the CDR3 is TGTGCCAGCAGCGTAGGGGGTTTCCACGAGCAGTACTTC.

The rearrangement links TRBV5-4 to TRBJ2-1, with no clear D. The CDR3 extends over 15 amino acids. Germline values: CDR1 SGHNT, CDR2 YYREEE (reference sequence). V shed 0 bases and J shed 6 bases, with 13 bases lying between them. The CDR3 sequence: CASSLAGDPSNEQFF. CDR3 in DNA: TGTGCCAGCAGCTTGGCCGGCGACCCGTCCAATGAGCAGTTCTTC.

J is TRBJ2-1 and V is TRBV27; TRBD1 matches at 8 bases. Germline V gene sequence: CDR1 MNHEY, CDR2 SMNVEV (reference sequence). This CDR3 spans 15 amino acids. The junction had 10 bases not matched to a gene; V was cut back by 5 bases and J by 7 bases. The CDR3 DNA follows: TGTGCCAGCAGTCCGGACAGGGATGGTCTGAATGAGCAGTTCTTC. As protein: CASSPDRDGLNEQFF.